The 5 T cell receptor beta chains below were found in one sample sequenced in a study of shared clonotypes between healthy human individuals (dated by TCRdb to 2020 to 2021). The library was produced with the immunoSEQ multiplex PCR assay. The table was pulled from immuneACCESS by TCRdb, which kept in-frame rearrangements only. Such tables lose some clones; where checked, under half of the loss comes from unresolved V genes, and the rest has no known cause. The sample records fewer than 2.5 million clones, roughly 93% of which are singletons. The leading ten clones occupy roughly 0.36% of the sample. Sequencing was done on a sample of naive CD4+ T cells from PBMCs. The sample's cell subset or site label, decoded: CD45RA+ positively selected. The receptors stem from a man in his late teens or twenties in good health. Some clones in this sample may be carry-over from other donors' samples.

V and J are TRBV6-6 and TRBJ2-1, with TRBD2 identical over 8 bases. V shed 0 bases, J shed 6 bases, and the junction held 7 bases outside the gene matches. Germline V gene lookup returns CDR1 MNHNY and CDR2 SVGAGI (reference sequence). This CDR3 region has 16 residues. Here the CDR3 reads CASSYSRTSSGNEQFF. In DNA form, the CDR3 reads TGTGCCAGCAGTTACTCGCGGACTAGCAGTGGCAATGAGCAGTTCTTC.

V is TRBV5-4 and J is TRBJ2-7, with unresolved D. Per germline, CDR1 SGHNT and CDR2 YYREEE (reference sequence). CDR3 length equals 14 residues. Trimming cost V 2 bases and J 3 bases, with 12 bases left between them. For the CDR3, the DNA is TGTGCCAGCAGCTTAGGTGAGGCAAACTACGAGCAGTACTTC. Protein sequence: CASSLGEANYEQYF.

The V gene is TRBV10-2, the J gene TRBJ2-5; TRBD1 is a possible D gene (5 bases). The CDR3 runs to 16 residues. Germline V gene data show CDR1 as WSHSY and CDR2 as SAAADI. Trimming cost V 0 bases and J 2 bases, with 13 bases left between them. Here the CDR3 DNA reads TGCGCCAGCAGTGAGTCGTTTGGACACACACAAGAGACCCAGTACTTC. It yields the protein CASSESFGHTQETQYF.

A note on this clone: Other DNA sequences of this sample code for an identical CDR3. The chain recombines TRBV28 with TRBJ1-2; D uncertain. The CDR3 runs to 12 residues. Germline V lookup: CDR1 MDHEN, CDR2 SYDVKM. The ends were cut back, 3 bases at V and 4 bases at J, with 6 bases in the middle. CDR3 residues: CASSFAAYGYTF. As DNA, the CDR3 is TGTGCCAGCAGTTTCGCAGCCTATGGCTACACCTTC.

This chain uses TRBV7-9 with TRBJ2-1, with D uncertain. Germline V gene lookup returns CDR1 SEHNR and CDR2 FQNEAQ (reference sequence). The CDR3 runs to 15 residues. Trimming took 1 base from V and 4 from J, leaving 11 bases between them. CDR3 residues: CASSLVLGNYNEQFF. CDR3 nucleotides: TGTGCCAGCAGCTTAGTCCTCGGAAATTACAATGAGCAGTTCTTC.